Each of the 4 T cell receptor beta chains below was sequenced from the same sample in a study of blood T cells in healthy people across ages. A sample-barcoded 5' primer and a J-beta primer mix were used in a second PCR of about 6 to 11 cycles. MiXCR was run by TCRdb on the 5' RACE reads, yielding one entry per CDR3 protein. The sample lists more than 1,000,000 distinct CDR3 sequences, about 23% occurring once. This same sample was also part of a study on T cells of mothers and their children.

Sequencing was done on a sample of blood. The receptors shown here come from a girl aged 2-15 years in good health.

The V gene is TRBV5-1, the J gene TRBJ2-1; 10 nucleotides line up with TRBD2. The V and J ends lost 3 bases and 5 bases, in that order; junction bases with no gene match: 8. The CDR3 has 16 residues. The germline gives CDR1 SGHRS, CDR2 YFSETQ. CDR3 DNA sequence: TGCGCCAGCAGCTCGGGACTAGCGCAATGGGACAATGAGCAGTTCTTC. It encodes CASSSGLAQWDNEQFF.

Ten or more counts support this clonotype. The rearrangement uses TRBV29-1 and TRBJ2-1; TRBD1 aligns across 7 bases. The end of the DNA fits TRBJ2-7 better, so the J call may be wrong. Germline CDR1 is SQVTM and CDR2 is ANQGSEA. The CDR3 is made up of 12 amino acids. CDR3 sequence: CSVDQGETEQYF. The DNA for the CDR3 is TGCAGCGTTGATCAGGGGGAAACCGAGCAGTACTTC.

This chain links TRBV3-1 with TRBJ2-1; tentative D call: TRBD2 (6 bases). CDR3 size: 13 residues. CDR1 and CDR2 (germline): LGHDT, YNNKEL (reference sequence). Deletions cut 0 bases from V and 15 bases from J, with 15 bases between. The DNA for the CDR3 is TGTGCCAGCAGCCAAGATCGGGCTAGCGCTCGGTTCTTC. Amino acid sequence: CASSQDRASARFF.

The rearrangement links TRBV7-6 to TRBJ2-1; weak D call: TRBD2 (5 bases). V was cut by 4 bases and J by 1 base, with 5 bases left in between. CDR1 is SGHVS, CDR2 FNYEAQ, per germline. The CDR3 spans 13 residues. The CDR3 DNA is TGTGCCAGCAGCTGGACTTCCTACAATGAGCAGTTCTTC. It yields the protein CASSWTSYNEQFF.